These 22 T cell receptor beta chains were sequenced from one sample in a study of shared clonotypes between healthy human individuals. This table comes from immunoSEQ multiplex PCR, and its TCRdb copy is limited to in-frame clones, with some not included. The table includes over a million clones, approximately 80% detected once. Material for sequencing was memory CD4+ T cells from PBMCs. Subset described: CD45RA-negative fraction. Every receptor here comes from a young man in good health. Some clones in this sample may be carry-over from other donors' samples.

This chain links TRBV10-3 with TRBJ1-3; D is unresolved. Trimming shortened V by 2 bases and J by 2 bases, and 13 bases separated the two germline ends. Germline CDR1 is ENHRY and CDR2 is SYGVKD. The CDR3 runs 16 residues. DNA of the CDR3: TGTGCCATCAGTGAGCAGAGGAGTACTACTGGAAACACCATATATTTT. It codes for CAISEQRSTTGNTIYF.

The rearrangement uses TRBV7-2 and TRBJ2-7; TRBD2 aligns across 7 bases. Unmatched junction bases numbered 10, after V lost 1 base and J lost 7 bases. This CDR3 is built from 15 residues. Germline-derived CDR1 and CDR2 are SGHTA and FQGNSA. The CDR3 nucleotides are TGTGCCAGCAGCTTAGGGGGCGGGAGTGGATGGGAGCAGTACTTC. As protein: CASSLGGGSGWEQYF.

This clone was detected only once. The CDR3 protein is CASSLDRTASYEQYF. The CDR3 DNA reads as TGTGCCAGCAGCTTAGATCGAACGGCCTCCTACGAGCAGTACTTC. The chain recombines TRBV11-2 with TRBJ2-7, with D unclear. V was cut by 0 bases and J by 0 bases, with 9 bases left in between. Germline CDR1 and CDR2: SGHAT and FQNNGV. The CDR3 has 15 residues.

The chain combines TRBV7-9 with TRBJ2-4, with a possible D match to TRBD2 (5 bases). V lost 2 bases, J lost 8 bases, and 10 bases lay in between. CDR1 SEHNR and CDR2 FQNEAQ come from the germline V gene (reference sequence). CDR3 length: 13 residues. CDR3 nucleotides: TGTGCCAGCAGCTTATTAGGACTCGACATTCAGTACTTC. It specifies CASSLLGLDIQYF.

This rearrangement joins TRBV9 to TRBJ2-1, with D perhaps TRBD2 (5 bases). Germline V gene data show CDR1 as SGDLS and CDR2 as YYNGEE. This CDR3 comprises 14 residues. V lost 0 bases to trimming and J lost 4 bases, with 8 bases between them. The CDR3 DNA is TGTGCCAGCAGCGTAGGGGGAGTATACAATGAGCAGTTCTTC. Protein sequence: CASSVGGVYNEQFF.

The rearrangement joins TRBV11-2 to TRBJ2-7; tentative D call: TRBD1 (5 bases). The CDR3 totals 15 residues. Per the germline V gene, CDR1 is SGHAT and CDR2 is FQNNGV. Trimming pared 5 bases from V and 0 bases from J, leaving 14 bases between. The CDR3: CASSPSLGHSYEQYF. CDR3 bases: TGTGCCAGCAGCCCGAGCCTGGGGCACTCCTACGAGCAGTACTTC.

The J gene is TRBJ2-1, the V gene TRBV28; D call uncertain. CDR1 and CDR2 from the germline V gene are MDHEN and SYDVKM. Trimming took 5 bases from V and 6 from J, leaving 8 bases between them. The CDR3 extends over 12 amino acids. Here the CDR3 reads CASSTQPNEQFF. The CDR3 region has the DNA TGTGCCAGCAGTACACAGCCCAATGAGCAGTTCTTC.

Concerning this clone: Other DNA sequences within the sample encode an identical CDR3. The V call is TRBV5-1, the J call TRBJ1-2; D is unresolved. Trimming left V 0 bases short and J 2 bases short, with 8 bases between. From germline, CDR1 is SGHRS and CDR2 YFSETQ. CDR3 length equals 14 residues. CDR3 nucleotides: TGCGCCAGCAGCTTGGAATCCTCGAACTATGGCTACACCTTC. This sequence encodes CASSLESSNYGYTF.

CDR3 amino acids: CASSSRDSHRGYTF. The CDR3 DNA reads as TGTGCCAGCAGTTCCCGGGACAGTCATCGCGGCTACACCTTC. The V gene is TRBV28, the J gene TRBJ1-2; 7 nucleotides line up with TRBD1. V gave up 4 bases and J gave up 8 bases; unmatched junction bases: 10. This CDR3 has 14 amino acids. The germline gives CDR1 MDHEN, CDR2 SYDVKM.

The chain joins TRBV28 to TRBJ2-3, with D possibly called TRBD1 or TRBD2 (5 bases each). Germline lookup yields CDR1 MDHEN and CDR2 SYDVKM. Trimming took 4 bases from V and 2 from J, leaving 7 bases between them. The CDR3 is made up of 13 amino acids. The CDR3 protein is CASSSGTTDTQYF. DNA for the CDR3: TGTGCCAGCAGTTCAGGGACCACAGATACGCAGTATTTT.

The V and J genes are TRBV5-4 and TRBJ2-2; D gene uncertain. The CDR3 contains 15 residues. Germline assignment: CDR1 SGHNT and CDR2 YYREEE (reference sequence). Trimming removed 3 bases from V and 4 bases from J, with 13 bases in between. The CDR3 here is CASSSPVGSTGELFF. Here the CDR3 DNA reads TGTGCCAGCAGCTCTCCGGTGGGAAGCACCGGGGAGCTGTTTTTT. Full variable domain (outside the CDR3, taken from reference TRBV5-4 and TRBJ2-2): ETGVTQSPTHLIKTRGQQVTLRCSSQSGHNTVSWYQQALGQGPQFIFQYYREEENGRGNFPPRFSGLQFPNYSSELNVNALELDDSALYLCASSSPVGSTGELFFGEGSRLTVL.

This chain connects TRBV11-2 to TRBJ1-2, with D hard to call. This CDR3 has 15 residues. The germline V gene has CDR1 SGHAT and CDR2 FQNNGV. V was pared by 1 base and J by 0 bases, with 9 bases between. CDR3 sequence: CASSLGSPANYGYTF. CDR3 DNA sequence: TGTGCCAGCAGCTTAGGGTCGCCAGCTAACTATGGCTACACCTTC.

The V call is TRBV5-6, the J call TRBJ2-5, with D possibly being TRBD2 (7 bases). The CDR3 loop spans 15 amino acids. CDR1 SGHDT and CDR2 YYEEEE come from the germline V gene. Trimming removed 3 bases at V and 1 base at J, with 13 bases between. The DNA of the CDR3 is TGTGCCAGCAGCTCGAGTCGGGGGGCCCAAGAGACCCAGTACTTC. It is translated as CASSSSRGAQETQYF.

The chain uses TRBV28 and TRBJ2-1; possible D gene TRBD2, 6 bases. V lost 6 bases and J lost 7, with 16 bases in between. The CDR3 has 14 residues. The V gene's germline CDR1 is MDHEN and CDR2 SYDVKM. CDR3 nucleotides: TGTGCCAGCAGCCCGGGGGACCGTCCGAATGAGCAGTTCTTC. It is translated as CASSPGDRPNEQFF. Drawing the rest from reference TRBV28 and TRBJ2-1, the complete variable domain is DVKVTQSSRYLVKRTGEKVFLECVQDMDHENMFWYRQDPGLGLRLIYFSYDVKMKEKGDIPEGYSVSREKKERFSLILESASTNQTSMYLCASSPGDRPNEQFFGPGTRLTVL.

Turning to this clone: This may be a read error, as it is one base from a much larger clone. Other DNA sequences of this sample code for an identical CDR3. The rearrangement links TRBV7-2 to TRBJ1-5; D is unclear. The CDR3 runs to 12 residues. Trimming removed 4 bases from V and 3 bases from J, with 4 bases in between. Germline CDR1 is SGHTA and CDR2 is FQGNSA. CDR3 in DNA: TGTGCCAGCAGCTCGACCAATCAGCCCCAGCATTTT. This gives the protein CASSSTNQPQHF.

The rearrangement links TRBV6-1 to TRBJ1-4; D is uncertain. CDR1 and CDR2 from the germline V gene are MNHNS and SASEGT. The CDR3 sequence is 14 residues long. Deletions cut 5 bases from V and 7 bases from J, with 14 bases between. The CDR3 DNA sequence: TGTGCCAGCAGTATAGTAGAGTTCGGTGAAAAACTGTTTTTT. This translates into CASSIVEFGEKLFF.

This clone was detected ten times or more. J is TRBJ2-5 and V is TRBV30, with 8 bases aligning to TRBD1. Per the germline V gene, CDR1 is GTSNPN and CDR2 is SVGIG (reference sequence). V dropped 4 bases and J dropped 3; count of bases not matched to a gene: 10. This CDR3 spans 15 amino acids. CDR3 sequence: CAWIKPGTGEETQYF. The DNA of the CDR3 is TGTGCCTGGATAAAACCCGGGACAGGAGAAGAGACCCAGTACTTC. Supplemented by reference TRBV30 and TRBJ2-5, the full variable domain reads SQTIHQWPATLVQPVGSPLSLECTVEGTSNPNLYWYRQAAGRGLQLLFYSVGIGQISSEVPQNLSASRPQDRQFILSSKKLLLSDSGFYLCAWIKPGTGEETQYFGPGTRLLVL.

The chain is built from TRBV5-4 and TRBJ2-2; D ambiguous. V was pared by 0 bases and J by 6 bases, with 15 bases between. The CDR3 spans 16 residues. Germline V gene sequence: CDR1 SGHNT, CDR2 YYREEE (reference sequence). Written as DNA, the CDR3 is TGTGCCAGCAGCTTGGGGAACCCCGCCGGCGCCGGGGAGCTGTTTTTT. This translates into CASSLGNPAGAGELFF. The full variable domain, rest sourced from reference TRBV5-4 and TRBJ2-2, is ETGVTQSPTHLIKTRGQQVTLRCSSQSGHNTVSWYQQALGQGPQFIFQYYREEENGRGNFPPRFSGLQFPNYSSELNVNALELDDSALYLCASSLGNPAGAGELFFGEGSRLTVL.

Written as DNA, the CDR3 is TGTGCCAGCAGCTTGTTACAGGAAGAGACCCAGTACTTC. Translated: CASSLLQEETQYF. This rearrangement joins TRBV5-4 to TRBJ2-5, with D perhaps TRBD1 (5 bases). V lost 1 base and J 3 bases, leaving 7 bases between the germline ends. The CDR3 runs to 13 residues. Germline values: CDR1 SGHNT, CDR2 YYREEE (reference sequence). Full variable domain (rest looked up from reference TRBV5-4 and TRBJ2-5): ETGVTQSPTHLIKTRGQQVTLRCSSQSGHNTVSWYQQALGQGPQFIFQYYREEENGRGNFPPRFSGLQFPNYSSELNVNALELDDSALYLCASSLLQEETQYFGPGTRLLVL.

This chain joins TRBV30 and TRBJ1-4; a possible D gene is TRBD1 (6 bases). CDR1 and CDR2 from the germline V gene are GTSNPN and SVGIG (reference sequence). The V gene lost 2 bases and the J gene lost 0 bases, with 13 bases spanning the gap. This CDR3 has 16 amino acids. The CDR3 sequence: CAWSYDRSATNEKLFF. CDR3 in DNA: TGTGCCTGGAGTTACGACAGGAGTGCAACTAATGAAAAACTGTTTTTT.

The CDR3 loop is CASSRRTSERQETQYF. For the CDR3, the DNA is TGTGCCAGCAGCCGAAGGACTAGCGAGAGACAAGAGACCCAGTACTTC. The chain employs TRBV5-6 and TRBJ2-5; 9 bases match TRBD2. V lost 4 bases and J lost 2; bases outside the gene matches: 9. From germline, CDR1 is SGHDT and CDR2 YYEEEE. This CDR3 has 16 amino acids.

The chain combines TRBV25-1 with TRBJ2-3; D not certain. Between the trimmed V and J ends, which lost 7 bases and 2 bases, there was a span of 7 bases. The CDR3 is 12 amino acids. Germline values: CDR1 MGHDK, CDR2 SYGVNS. This CDR3 reads CASTSFTDTQYF. The CDR3 nucleotides are TGTGCCAGCACCAGCTTCACAGATACGCAGTATTTT.